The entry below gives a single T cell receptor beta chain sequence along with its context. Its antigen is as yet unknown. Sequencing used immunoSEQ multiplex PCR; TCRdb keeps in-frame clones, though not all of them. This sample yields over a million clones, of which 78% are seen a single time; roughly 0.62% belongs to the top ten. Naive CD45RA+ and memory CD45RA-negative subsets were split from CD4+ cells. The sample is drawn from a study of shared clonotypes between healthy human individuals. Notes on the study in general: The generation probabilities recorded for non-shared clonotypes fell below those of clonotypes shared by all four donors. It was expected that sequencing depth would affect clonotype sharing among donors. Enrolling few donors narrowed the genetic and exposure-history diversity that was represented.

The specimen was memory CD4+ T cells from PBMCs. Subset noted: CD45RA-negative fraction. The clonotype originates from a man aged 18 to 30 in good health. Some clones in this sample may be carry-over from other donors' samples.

The CDR3 DNA sequence: TGTGCCTGGAGTGTACCATGGACAGGGAGGACTGAAGCTTTCTTT. Translating it yields CAWSVPWTGRTEAFF. The chain has TRBV30 and TRBJ1-1; 8 bases fit TRBD1. The germline gives CDR1 GTSNPN, CDR2 SVGIG (reference sequence). This CDR3 region has 15 residues. Trimming cost V 0 bases and J 5 bases; bases outside gene matches: 8.